The clone carrying this TCR beta chain appeared a few times. The CDR3 totals 16 residues. Germline V CDR1 and CDR2: MNHNY, SVGAGI (reference sequence). Trimming took 4 bases from V and 0 from J; bases not matched to a gene: 3. The data belong to a study of cytomegalovirus exposure and HLA in healthy donors. Researchers ran the PCR with 60 Vbeta and 13 Jbeta primers. Clones were sequenced by immunoSEQ multiplex PCR, and TCRdb holds only the in-frame ones, with some missing. The sample lists roughly 200,000 clones, 75% occurring once. The sequencing input was PBMCs. This TCR derives from a male donor in good health and CMV-seronegative. This sequence joins TRBV6-6 and TRBJ2-1; 10 bases are shared with TRBD2. CDR3 region: CASSWTSGLSYNEQFF. In DNA form, the CDR3 reads TGTGCCAGCAGTTGGACTAGCGGACTCTCCTACAATGAGCAGTTCTTC.